The 10 T cell receptor beta chains below all came from one sample that was sequenced in a study of Ad26.COV2.S vaccination and SARS-CoV-2 variants. Treatment described: roughly 19 received Ad26.COV2.S at low or high dose, single or two shots; about 5 received placebo; per-sample allocation not given. Sampling happened 63 days after the first vaccine or placebo injection. The repertoire was sequenced with immunoSEQ multiplex PCR; TCRdb's copy has only in-frame clones and lacks some. The data hold 300,000 to 350,000 clones, with roughly 86% observed a single time. This material consisted of peripheral blood, taken in a trial of Ad26.COV2.S vaccine versus placebo. The receptor set was obtained from a person aged 18-65 years who received the Ad26.COV2.S COVID-19 vaccine or a placebo.

V is TRBV6-5 and J is TRBJ1-2; no definite D call. CDR1 MNHEY and CDR2 SVGAGI come from the germline V gene. This CDR3 region has 16 residues. The V end lost 0 bases, the J end lost 0 bases, and 11 bases lay between the germline ends. CDR3 sequence reads: CASSYSKARTNYGYTF. CDR3 nucleotide sequence: TGTGCCAGCAGTTACTCTAAGGCCAGAACTAACTATGGCTACACCTTC.

The gene calls are TRBV6-2 or TRBV6-3 and TRBJ2-1, with TRBD2 identical over 11 bases. The CDR3 contains 17 residues. J lost 2 bases, V lost 0 bases, and 3 bases had no gene match. Germline V CDR1 and CDR2: MNHEY, SVGEGT. The CDR3 DNA reads as TGTGCCAGCAGTTACTCGGGTAGCGGGGGGGCCTACAATGAGCAGTTCTTC. This encodes CASSYSGSGGAYNEQFF.

The chain joins TRBV5-6 to TRBJ2-5, with 10 bases lining up with TRBD1. The CDR3 has 15 amino acids. Germline trimming cut 6 bases from V and 1 base from J; bases unmatched to any gene: 6. Germline CDR1 is SGHDT and CDR2 is YYEEEE. The chain's CDR3 is CASIRTGGTQETQYF. The CDR3 DNA reads as TGTGCCAGCATCCGGACAGGGGGGACCCAAGAGACCCAGTACTTC.

The chain uses TRBV19 and TRBJ1-2, with 7 bases that match TRBD1. J gave up 1 base and V 7 bases, and 9 bases lay outside the gene matches. The CDR3 contains 15 residues. CDR1 is LNHDA and CDR2 is SQIVND in the germline V gene (reference sequence). CDR3 in DNA: TGTGCCAGTAACCGGGACAGCAACGTTAACTATGGCTACACCTTC. It encodes CASNRDSNVNYGYTF.

The chain combines TRBV7-8 with TRBJ2-3, with D hard to call. The germline gives CDR1 SGHVS, CDR2 FQNEAQ. V dropped 2 bases and J dropped 0 bases, with 12 bases sitting between them. The CDR3 runs to 16 residues. CDR3 nucleotide sequence: TGTGCCAGCAGCTTACAGGCCTCCCTTAGCACAGATACGCAGTATTTT. Translation gives CASSLQASLSTDTQYF.

The J gene is TRBJ1-1, the V gene TRBV7-9; D remains unclear. This CDR3 is 15 amino acids long. V was trimmed by 1 base and J by 5 bases, leaving 14 bases between them. In germline, CDR1 is SEHNR, CDR2 FQNEAQ (reference sequence). Here the CDR3 DNA reads TGTGCCAGCAGCTTAGTTGGCTGGGGAGGGACTGAAGCTTTCTTT. Translation gives CASSLVGWGGTEAFF.

The rearrangement joins TRBV3-1 (or the pseudogene TRBV3-2) to TRBJ1-2, with a possible D match to TRBD1 (5 bases). The CDR3 consists of 13 residues. V dropped 3 bases and J dropped 3 bases, with 8 bases sitting between them. Looked up from germline, CDR1 is LGHDT and CDR2 is YNNKEL (reference sequence). CDR3 protein: CASSQTEDYGYTF. In DNA, the CDR3 is TGTGCCAGCAGCCAGACAGAAGACTATGGCTACACCTTC.

Here the CDR3 reads CASSPPPDRGLTQYF. CDR3 in DNA: TGTGCCAGCTCACCACCTCCGGACAGGGGCCTGACCCAGTACTTC. The chain links TRBV18 to TRBJ2-5; 9 nucleotides agree with TRBD1. CDR1 and CDR2 from the germline V gene are KGHSH and LQKENI. The CDR3 runs to 15 residues. Losses at the gene ends were 0 bases for V and 7 bases for J; bases not matched to a gene: 6.

This chain joins TRBV18 and TRBJ1-2; 7 nucleotides align to TRBD1. Germline lookup yields CDR1 KGHSH and CDR2 LQKENI. This CDR3 comprises 18 residues. J lost 3 bases, V lost 0 bases, and 13 bases had no gene match. The chain's CDR3 is CASSPPGKTTGVDYGYTF. Written as DNA, the CDR3 is TGTGCCAGCTCACCACCGGGAAAAACAACAGGGGTAGACTATGGCTACACCTTC.

This clone was detected a few times. The chain links TRBV18 to TRBJ2-7; the match to TRBD2 covers 7 bases. This CDR3 contains 16 residues. The germline V gene has CDR1 KGHSH and CDR2 LQKENI. The junction had 13 bases not matched to a gene; V was cut back by 6 bases and J by 2 bases. Written as DNA, the CDR3 is TGTGCCAGCTCCATCCTTCCGGGACTAAGGGCCTACGAGCAGTACTTC. Translated, it gives CASSILPGLRAYEQYF.